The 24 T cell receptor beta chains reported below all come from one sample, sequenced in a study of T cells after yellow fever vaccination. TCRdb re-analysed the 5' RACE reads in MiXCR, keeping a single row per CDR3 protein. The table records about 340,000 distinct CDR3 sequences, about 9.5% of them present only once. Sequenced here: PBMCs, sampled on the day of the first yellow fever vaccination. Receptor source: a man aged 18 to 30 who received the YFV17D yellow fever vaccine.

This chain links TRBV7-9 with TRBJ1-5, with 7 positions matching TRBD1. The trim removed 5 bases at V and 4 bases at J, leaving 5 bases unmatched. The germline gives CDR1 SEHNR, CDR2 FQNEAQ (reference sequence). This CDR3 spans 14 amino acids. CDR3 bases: TGTGCCAGCAGCGAGACAGGGTCAAATCAGCCCCAGCATTTT. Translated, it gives CASSETGSNQPQHF. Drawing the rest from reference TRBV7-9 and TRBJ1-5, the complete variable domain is DTGVSQNPRHKITKRGQNVTFRCDPISEHNRLYWYRQTLGQGPEFLTYFQNEAQLEKSRLLSDRFSAERPKGSFSTLEIQRTEQGDSAMYLCASSETGSNQPQHFGDGTRLSIL.

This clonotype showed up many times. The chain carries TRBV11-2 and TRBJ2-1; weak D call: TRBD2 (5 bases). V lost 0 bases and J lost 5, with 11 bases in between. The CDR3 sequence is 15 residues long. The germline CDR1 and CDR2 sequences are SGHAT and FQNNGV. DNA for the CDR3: TGTGCCAGCAGCTTAGATCGGGGTCCAAACAATGAGCAGTTCTTC. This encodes CASSLDRGPNNEQFF. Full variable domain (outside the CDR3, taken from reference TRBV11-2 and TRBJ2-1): EAGVAQSPRYKIIEKRQSVAFWCNPISGHATLYWYQQILGQGPKLLIQFQNNGVVDDSQLPKDRFSAERLKGVDSTLKIQPAKLEDSAVYLCASSLDRGPNNEQFFGPGTRLTVL.

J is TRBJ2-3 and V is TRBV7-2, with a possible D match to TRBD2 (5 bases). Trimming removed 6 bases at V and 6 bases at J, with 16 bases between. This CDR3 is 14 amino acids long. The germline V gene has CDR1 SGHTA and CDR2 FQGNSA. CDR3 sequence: CASRWRRSGDTQYF. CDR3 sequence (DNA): TGTGCCAGCAGGTGGCGGAGGAGTGGGGATACGCAGTATTTT.

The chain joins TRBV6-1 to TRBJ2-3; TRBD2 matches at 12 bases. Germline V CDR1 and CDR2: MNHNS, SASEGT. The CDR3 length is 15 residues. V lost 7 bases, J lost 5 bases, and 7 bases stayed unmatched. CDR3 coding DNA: TGTGCCAGCAAAAAACTAGCGGGGGGTAAAGATACGCAGTATTTT. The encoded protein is CASKKLAGGKDTQYF.

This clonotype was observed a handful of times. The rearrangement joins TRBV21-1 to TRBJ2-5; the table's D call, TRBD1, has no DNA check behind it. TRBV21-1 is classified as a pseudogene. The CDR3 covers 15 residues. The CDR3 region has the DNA TGTGCCAGCAGCAAGGTCCCGGACCCTCAAGAGACCCAGTACTTC. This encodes CASSKVPDPQETQYF.

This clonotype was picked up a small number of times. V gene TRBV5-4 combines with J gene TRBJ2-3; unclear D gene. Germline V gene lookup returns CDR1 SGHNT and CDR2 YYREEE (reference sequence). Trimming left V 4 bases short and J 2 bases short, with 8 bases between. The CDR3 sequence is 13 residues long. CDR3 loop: CASSNLATDTQYF. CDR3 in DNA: TGTGCCAGCAGCAATTTAGCCACAGATACGCAGTATTTT.

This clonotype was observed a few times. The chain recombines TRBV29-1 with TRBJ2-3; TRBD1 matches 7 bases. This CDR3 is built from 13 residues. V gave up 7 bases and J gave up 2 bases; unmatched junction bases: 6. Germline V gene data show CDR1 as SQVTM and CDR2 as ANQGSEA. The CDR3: CSGGQPPTDTQYF. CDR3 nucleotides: TGCAGCGGGGGACAGCCTCCCACAGATACGCAGTATTTT.

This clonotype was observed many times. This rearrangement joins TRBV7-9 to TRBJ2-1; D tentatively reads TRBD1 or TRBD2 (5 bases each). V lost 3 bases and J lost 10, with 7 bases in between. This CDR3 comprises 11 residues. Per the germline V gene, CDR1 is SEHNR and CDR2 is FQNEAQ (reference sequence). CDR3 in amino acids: CASSLRGEQFF. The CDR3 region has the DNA TGTGCCAGCAGCTTGAGGGGCGAGCAGTTCTTC.

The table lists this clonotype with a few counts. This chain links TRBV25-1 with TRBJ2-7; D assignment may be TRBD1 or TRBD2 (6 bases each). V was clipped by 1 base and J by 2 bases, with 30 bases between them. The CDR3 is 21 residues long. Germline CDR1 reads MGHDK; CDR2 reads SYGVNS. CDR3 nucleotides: TGTGCCAGCAGTGAATTGATTCCCCTCGGGGGCCCGAAAAGCTTAGCCTACGAGCAGTACGTC. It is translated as CASSELIPLGGPKSLAYEQYV.

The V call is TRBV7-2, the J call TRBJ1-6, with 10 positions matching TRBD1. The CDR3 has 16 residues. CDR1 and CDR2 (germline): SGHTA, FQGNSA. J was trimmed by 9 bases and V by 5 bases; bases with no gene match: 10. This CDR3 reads CASSPQPGQGFSPLHF. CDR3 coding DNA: TGTGCCAGCAGCCCTCAGCCGGGACAGGGGTTTTCACCCCTCCACTTT.

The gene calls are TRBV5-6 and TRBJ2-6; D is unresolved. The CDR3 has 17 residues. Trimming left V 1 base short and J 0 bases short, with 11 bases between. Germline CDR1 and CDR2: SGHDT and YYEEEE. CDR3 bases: TGTGCCAGCAGCTTGCGGTTCGTCGGCTCTGGGGCCAACGTCCTGACTTTC. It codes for CASSLRFVGSGANVLTF.

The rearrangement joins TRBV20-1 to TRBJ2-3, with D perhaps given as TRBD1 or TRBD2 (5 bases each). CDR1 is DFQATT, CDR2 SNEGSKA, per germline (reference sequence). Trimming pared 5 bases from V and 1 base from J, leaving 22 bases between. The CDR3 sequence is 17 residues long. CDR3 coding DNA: TGCAGTGCTCTTGCTTTATATTCGGGGCCCGGCACAGATACGCAGTATTTT. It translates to CSALALYSGPGTDTQYF.

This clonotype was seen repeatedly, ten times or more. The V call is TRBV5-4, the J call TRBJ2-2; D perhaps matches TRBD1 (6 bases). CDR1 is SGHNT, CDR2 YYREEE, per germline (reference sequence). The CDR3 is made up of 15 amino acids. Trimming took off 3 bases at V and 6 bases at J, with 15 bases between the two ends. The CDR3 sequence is CASSSPTGSAGELFF. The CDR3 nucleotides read TGTGCCAGCAGCTCCCCTACAGGGTCCGCCGGGGAGCTGTTTTTT.

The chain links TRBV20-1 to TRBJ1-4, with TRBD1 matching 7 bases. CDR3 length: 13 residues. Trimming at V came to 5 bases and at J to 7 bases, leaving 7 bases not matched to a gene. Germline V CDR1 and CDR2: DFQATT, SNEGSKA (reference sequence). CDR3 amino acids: CSALTGFSEKLFF. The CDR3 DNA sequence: TGCAGTGCTCTGACAGGGTTTTCTGAAAAACTGTTTTTT.

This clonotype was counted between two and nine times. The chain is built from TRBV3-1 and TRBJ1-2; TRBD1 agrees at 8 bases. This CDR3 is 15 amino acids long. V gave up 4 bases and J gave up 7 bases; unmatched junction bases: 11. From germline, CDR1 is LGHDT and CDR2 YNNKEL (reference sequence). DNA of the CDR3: TGTGCCAGCAGCCCCTCCGGGACAGGAGGGGGTGGCTACACCTTC. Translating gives CASSPSGTGGGGYTF.

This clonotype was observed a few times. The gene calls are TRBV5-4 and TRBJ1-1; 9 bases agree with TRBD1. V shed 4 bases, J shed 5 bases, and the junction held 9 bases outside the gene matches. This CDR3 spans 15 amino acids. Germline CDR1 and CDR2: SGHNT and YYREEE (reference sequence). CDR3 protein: CASSQLGTGRTEAFF. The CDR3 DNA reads TGTGCCAGCAGCCAGCTAGGGACAGGGCGGACTGAAGCTTTCTTT.

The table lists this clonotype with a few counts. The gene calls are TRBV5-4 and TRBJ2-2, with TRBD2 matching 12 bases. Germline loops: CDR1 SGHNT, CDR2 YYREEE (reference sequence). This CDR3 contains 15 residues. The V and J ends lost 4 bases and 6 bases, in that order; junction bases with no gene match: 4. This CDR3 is CASSPASGGAGELFF. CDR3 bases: TGTGCCAGCAGCCCCGCTAGCGGGGGGGCCGGGGAGCTGTTTTTT.

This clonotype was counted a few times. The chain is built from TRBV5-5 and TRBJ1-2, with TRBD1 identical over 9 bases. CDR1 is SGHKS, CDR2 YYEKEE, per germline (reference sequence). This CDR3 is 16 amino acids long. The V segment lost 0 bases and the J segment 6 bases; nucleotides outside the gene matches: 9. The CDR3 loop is CASSLDVGTGSNGYTF. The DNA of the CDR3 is TGTGCCAGCAGCTTGGACGTCGGGACAGGGTCTAATGGCTACACCTTC. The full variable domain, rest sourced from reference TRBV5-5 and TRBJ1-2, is DAGVTQSPTHLIKTRGQQVTLRCSPISGHKSVSWYQQVLGQGPQFIFQYYEKEERGRGNFPDRFSARQFPNYSSELNVNALLLGDSALYLCASSLDVGTGSNGYTFGSGTRLTVV.

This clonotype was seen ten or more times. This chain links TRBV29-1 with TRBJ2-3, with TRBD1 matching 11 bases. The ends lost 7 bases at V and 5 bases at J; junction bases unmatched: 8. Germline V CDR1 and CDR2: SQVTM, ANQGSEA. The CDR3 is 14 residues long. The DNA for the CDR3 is TGCAGCGCCGTCCGGGACAGGGGGGGAGATACGCAGTATTTT. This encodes CSAVRDRGGDTQYF.

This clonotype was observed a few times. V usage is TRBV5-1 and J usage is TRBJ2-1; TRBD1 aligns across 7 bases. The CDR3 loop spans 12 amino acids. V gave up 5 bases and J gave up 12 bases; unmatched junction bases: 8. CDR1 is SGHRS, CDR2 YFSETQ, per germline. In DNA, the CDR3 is TGCGCCAGCAGATTCGACAGGGCTGGGCAGTTCTTC. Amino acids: CASRFDRAGQFF.

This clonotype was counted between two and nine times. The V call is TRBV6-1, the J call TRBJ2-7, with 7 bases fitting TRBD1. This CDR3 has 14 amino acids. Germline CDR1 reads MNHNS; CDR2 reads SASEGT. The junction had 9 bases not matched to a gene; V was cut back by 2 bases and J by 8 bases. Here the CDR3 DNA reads TGTGCCAGCAGTGAAATGAGACAGGGAATCAAGCAGTACTTC. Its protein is CASSEMRQGIKQYF.

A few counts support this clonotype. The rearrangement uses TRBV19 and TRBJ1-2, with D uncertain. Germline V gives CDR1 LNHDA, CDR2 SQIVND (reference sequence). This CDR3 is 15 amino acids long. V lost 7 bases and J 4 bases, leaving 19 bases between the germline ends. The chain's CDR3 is CASTALLGSSYGYTF. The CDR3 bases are TGTGCCAGTACCGCCCTCCTTGGGTCTAGCTATGGCTACACCTTC.

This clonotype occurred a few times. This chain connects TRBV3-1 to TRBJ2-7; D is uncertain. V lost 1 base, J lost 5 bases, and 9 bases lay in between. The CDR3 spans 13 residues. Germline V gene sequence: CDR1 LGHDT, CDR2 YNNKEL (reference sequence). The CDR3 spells CASSQGGRNEQYF. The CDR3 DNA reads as TGTGCCAGCAGCCAAGGGGGTAGGAACGAGCAGTACTTC.

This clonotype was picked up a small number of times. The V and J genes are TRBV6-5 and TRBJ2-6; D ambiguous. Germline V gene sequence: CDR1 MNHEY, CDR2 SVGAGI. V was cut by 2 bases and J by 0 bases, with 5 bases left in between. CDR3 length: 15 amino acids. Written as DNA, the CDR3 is TGTGCCAGCAGTTACCGAACCTCTGGGGCCAACGTCCTGACTTTC. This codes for CASSYRTSGANVLTF.